The next 4 T cell receptor beta chains were all read from a single sample in a study of cytomegalovirus exposure and HLA in healthy donors. Vbeta (60) and Jbeta (13) primers were used in the PCR. TCRdb's table, derived via immunoSEQ multiplex PCR, lists solely in-frame clones and lacks some. Of 130,000 or so clones listed, around 80% were seen once; the top ten hold 1.5%. Sequencing was performed on PBMCs. These TCRs come from a female donor in good health and CMV-seronegative.

The V call is TRBV28, the J call TRBJ2-5; the D is unclear. The J call is in doubt because the DNA end fits TRBJ2-7 better. Germline CDR1 reads MDHEN; CDR2 reads SYDVKM. The CDR3 has 13 amino acids. CDR3 in amino acids: CASSLSFPYEQYF. The CDR3 coding sequence is TGTGCCAGCAGTTTATCCTTTCCCTACGAGCAGTACTTC.

The chain combines TRBV6-5 with TRBJ1-5, with 10 bases aligning to TRBD1. The CDR3 spans 15 residues. Germline V gives CDR1 MNHEY, CDR2 SVGAGI. With V trimmed by 6 bases and J by 6 bases, 8 bases remained unmatched. The CDR3 sequence: CASRPGTGESQPQHF. CDR3 DNA sequence: TGTGCCAGCAGGCCCGGGACAGGGGAAAGTCAGCCCCAGCATTTT.

V and J are TRBV27 and TRBJ2-3; TRBD2 aligns across 12 bases. Germline trimming cut 6 bases from V and 4 bases from J; bases unmatched to any gene: 8. Germline CDR1 reads MNHEY; CDR2 reads SMNVEV (reference sequence). The CDR3 spans 16 residues. The CDR3 spells CASRLLAGGSPDTQYF. The CDR3 DNA reads TGTGCCAGCAGGTTACTAGCGGGAGGTAGCCCAGATACGCAGTATTTT.

The V gene is TRBV28, the J gene TRBJ2-7; D unclear. The germline gives CDR1 MDHEN, CDR2 SYDVKM. The CDR3 spans 15 residues. The germline V and J ends were trimmed by 5 bases and 2 bases, with 16 bases remaining between them. CDR3 sequence reads: CASSIRQKAPYEQYF. The CDR3 nucleotides are TGTGCCAGCAGTATCCGACAAAAGGCCCCCTACGAGCAGTACTTC.